This T cell receptor beta chain was captured in a study of T cell responses to AZD1222 COVID-19 vaccine. General study points: Close to half of spike-specific TCRs reportedly recognize unmutated variant regions.

The germline gives CDR1 SGHVS, CDR2 FNYEAQ. V was clipped by 2 bases and J by 0 bases, with 12 bases between them. This CDR3 contains 16 residues. Concerning this clone: Its antigen is not known.

The method was immunoSEQ multiplex PCR; TCRdb's version includes in-frame clones alone and lacks a portion of them. This sample has fewer than 100,000 clones; almost 90% occur once, and the top ten carry more than 15%. Sequenced here: peripheral blood, sampled 28 days after the second AZD1222 dose. The TCR originated in an adult who received the AZD1222 COVID-19 vaccine. The chain couples TRBV7-6 to TRBJ2-3; D possibly corresponds to TRBD1 (5 bases). The CDR3, as DNA: TGTGCCAGCAGCTTATTGGGCAGGGTGAGCACAGATACGCAGTATTTT. Translation: CASSLLGRVSTDTQYF.